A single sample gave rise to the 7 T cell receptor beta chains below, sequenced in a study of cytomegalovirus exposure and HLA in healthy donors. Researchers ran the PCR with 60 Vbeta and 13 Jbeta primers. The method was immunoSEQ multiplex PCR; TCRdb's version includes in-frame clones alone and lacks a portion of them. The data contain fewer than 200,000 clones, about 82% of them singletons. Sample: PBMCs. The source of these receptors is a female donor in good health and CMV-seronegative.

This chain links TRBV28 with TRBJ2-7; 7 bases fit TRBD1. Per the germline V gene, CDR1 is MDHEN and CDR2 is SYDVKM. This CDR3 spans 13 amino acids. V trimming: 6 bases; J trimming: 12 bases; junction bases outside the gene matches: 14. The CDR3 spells CASRRVRQGSGYF. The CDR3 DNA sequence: TGTGCCAGCAGACGGGTGAGACAGGGTTCAGGGTACTTC.

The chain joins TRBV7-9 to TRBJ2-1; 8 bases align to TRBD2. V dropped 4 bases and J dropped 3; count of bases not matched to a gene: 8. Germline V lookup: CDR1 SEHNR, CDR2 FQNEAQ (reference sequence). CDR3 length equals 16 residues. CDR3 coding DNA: TGTGCCAGCAGCTCGGGGGGGCGGGGCTTCTACAATGAGCAGTTCTTC. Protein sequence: CASSSGGRGFYNEQFF.

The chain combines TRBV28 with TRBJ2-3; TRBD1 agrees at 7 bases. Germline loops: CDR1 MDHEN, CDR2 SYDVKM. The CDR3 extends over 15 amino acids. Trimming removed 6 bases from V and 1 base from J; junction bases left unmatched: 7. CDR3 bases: TGTGCCAGCAGAGTCTGGGACAGCGGCACAGATACGCAGTATTTT. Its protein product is CASRVWDSGTDTQYF.

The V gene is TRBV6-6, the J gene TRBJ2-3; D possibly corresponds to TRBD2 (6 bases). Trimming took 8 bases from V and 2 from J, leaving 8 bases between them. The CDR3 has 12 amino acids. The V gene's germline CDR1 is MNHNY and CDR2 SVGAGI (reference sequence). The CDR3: CASRRDTDTQYF. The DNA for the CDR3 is TGTGCCAGCCGGCGGGACACAGATACGCAGTATTTT.

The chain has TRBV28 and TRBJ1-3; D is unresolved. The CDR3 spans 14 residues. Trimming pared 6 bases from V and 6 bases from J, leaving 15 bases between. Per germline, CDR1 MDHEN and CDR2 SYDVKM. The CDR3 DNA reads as TGTGCCAGCAGCCCAGGTCAGACCTTAAACACCATATATTTT. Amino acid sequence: CASSPGQTLNTIYF.

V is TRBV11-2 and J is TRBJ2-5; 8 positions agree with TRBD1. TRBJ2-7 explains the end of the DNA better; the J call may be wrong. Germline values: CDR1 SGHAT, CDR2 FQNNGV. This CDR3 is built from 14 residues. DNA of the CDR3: TGTGCCAGCAGCTTACAAAGAGGGACAGGCGAGCAGTACTTC. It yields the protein CASSLQRGTGEQYF.

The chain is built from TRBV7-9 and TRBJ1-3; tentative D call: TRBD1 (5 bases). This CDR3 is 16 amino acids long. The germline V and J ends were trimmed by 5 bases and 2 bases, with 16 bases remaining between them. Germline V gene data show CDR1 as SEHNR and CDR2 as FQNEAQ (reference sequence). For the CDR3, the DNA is TGTGCCAGCAGCCCCACCGTTGGAGGGGCTGGAAACACCATATATTTT. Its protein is CASSPTVGGAGNTIYF.